This T cell receptor (beta chain) came from a study of T cell responses to AZD1222 COVID-19 vaccine (dated by TCRdb to about 2021). General notes on the study: Because spike-specific TCR depth and breadth did not differ between the two schedules, AZD1222 recipients who got a second dose at roughly 4 weeks were pooled with those who got a second dose at roughly 12 weeks. TCR sequencing covered roughly 230 trial participants: 207 given two doses of AZD1222 and approximately 25 given two doses of MenACWY control vaccine. Trial participants were enrolled into age subgroups of 18-55, 56-69 and 70-plus years, which contained about 150, 27 and 61 TCR-sequenced participants, respectively.

Counted from cysteine to phenylalanine, this CDR3 has 18 amino acids. Left in the record is the CDR3 DNA by itself, 54 bases read in frame from the first base. The V end loses 7 bases and the J end loses 1 base, and a stretch of 24 bases separates them. CDR1 and CDR2 are drawn from the germline V gene: MRHNA, SNTAGT. Turning to this clone: The antigen this receptor binds is unknown. Base quality data are lacking; no much larger clone is found one base away.

Explained via the paper, the time point label denotes: baseline before first vaccination. Samples from vaccinated people were obtained from the UK trials COV001 and COV002, which included a single-blind randomized controlled phase 2/3 trial of AZD1222 (ChAdOx1 nCoV-19) in healthy adults. For TCRbeta chain sequencing, PBMC samples were collected from trial participants at day 0 and at day 28 after the second dose. Points the paper makes about the study in general: In the small 56-69-year group, the increase in depth fell short of significance, most likely because of low power. Participants were mostly white British and included more females than males, and it was suggested by the authors that clonal diversity may have been underestimated. The vaccine-associated CD4 TCRs covered the entire spike protein, and the dominant responses fell in regions 160-218 and 743-854. Because no day 14 peak-response samples were available, repertoires were characterized only after the peak T cell response. After two AZD1222 doses, spike-specific TCR breadth and depth were significantly higher than at day 0 and than in MenACWY recipients. Only five to seven AZD1222 recipients were SARS-CoV-2 seropositive at baseline, limiting conclusions about previously exposed vaccinees. Nearly half of unique spike-specific TCRs reportedly recognized epitopes outside regions mutated in the B.1.351 and B.1.1.7 variants.

The CDR3 regions of human TCRbeta chains were analyzed by immunosequencing. On the authors' methods: TCRs in the repertoires were matched against a reference library of SARS-CoV-2-specific TCRs that had been generated with the MIRA antigen-specificity platform. Breadth was defined as the fraction of unique TCRs that were SARS-CoV-2-associated. Depth was defined as the fraction of total T cells that were SARS-CoV-2-associated. Using the MIRA data, each spike-specific TCR was assigned both to the spike region to which the TCR was reactive and to a CD4 or CD8 class. Log10-transformed breadth and depth values were compared by one-way ANOVA with Sidak's multiple comparisons tests. TCRdb took this table from immuneACCESS and kept in-frame rearrangements with V and J called. Such tables lack part of the clones; where checked against another copy, unresolved V genes explain under half of the gap, and the rest is unexplained. V, J and clone size reflect that table, while D and trimming were determined from the DNA. The table for this sample lists about 140,000 clones; 92% of them were counted only once. The ten biggest clones cover roughly 3.1% of the sample.

Sequences were derived from peripheral blood, sampled on day 0 of AZD1222 vaccination. The chain is made from TRBV6-4 and TRBJ2-3; a tentative D call is TRBD2 (6 bases match). The TCR comes from an adult in good health. The CDR3: CASTFSREPRYCTDTQYF. The nucleotides read TGTGCCAGCACCTTTAGCCGGGAGCCCCGTTATTGCACAGATACGCAGTATTTT.